These 12 T cell receptor beta chains share one sample of origin, sequenced in a study of blood T cell repertoires in COVID-19. Sequencing used immunoSEQ multiplex PCR; TCRdb keeps in-frame clones, though not all of them. The sample yields 250,000 or so clones, 80% to 90% seen once. The source material was PBMCs or T cells enriched from blood (not recorded which). These receptors were obtained from a woman aged 40-49 years who had been exposed to COVID-19.

This clone was picked up many times. The chain recombines TRBV7-2 with TRBJ1-3, with TRBD1 matching 8 bases. Germline V CDR1 and CDR2: SGHTA, FQGNSA. Germline trimming cut 5 bases from V and 3 bases from J; bases unmatched to any gene: 9. The CDR3 spans 16 residues. For the CDR3, the DNA is TGTGCCAGCAGCCACGGACAGGGATCTTTTGGAAACACCATATATTTT. Its protein is CASSHGQGSFGNTIYF. The complete variable domain, with remaining parts taken from reference TRBV7-2 and TRBJ1-3, reads GAGVSQSPSNKVTEKGKDVELRCDPISGHTALYWYRQSLGQGLEFLIYFQGNSAPDKSGLPSDRFSAERTGGSVSTLTIQRTQQEDSAVYLCASSHGQGSFGNTIYFGEGSWLTVV.

The chain uses TRBV5-4 and TRBJ1-6, with TRBD1 as a possible D gene (5 bases). CDR1 is SGHNT, CDR2 YYREEE, per germline (reference sequence). V lost 2 bases and J 10 bases, leaving 22 bases between the germline ends. This CDR3 has 17 amino acids. The DNA for the CDR3 is TGTGCCAGCAGCTTATCCTCTTTCGGGCAGGGATGGTCACCCCTCCACTTT. Translating gives CASSLSSFGQGWSPLHF.

Comment on this clone: The junction differs from germline at one of its ends, possibly a read error. The chain is built from TRBV5-1 and TRBJ2-3, with D possibly matching TRBD1 (6 bases). This CDR3 is 16 amino acids long. CDR1 is SGHRS and CDR2 is YFSETQ in the germline V gene. This chain's CDR3 is CASSLNGDRNTDTQYF. The CDR3 nucleotides read TGTGCCAGCAGCTTGAACGGCGACAGGAACACAGATACGCAGTATTTT.

In DNA, the CDR3 is TGTGCCAGCAGTCACGACAGGGATTACACCGGGGAGCTGTTTTTT. The encoded protein is CASSHDRDYTGELFF. The chain uses TRBV28 and TRBJ2-2; 7 bases agree with TRBD1. J gave up 3 bases and V 5 bases, and 6 bases lay outside the gene matches. The CDR3 sequence is 15 residues long. Germline CDR1 MDHEN, CDR2 SYDVKM.

The CDR3 coding sequence is TGCGCCAGCAGCCAAGTAGGGAATCACAGGGCCGGGGCAGATACGCAGTATTTT. This gives the protein CASSQVGNHRAGADTQYF. The chain uses TRBV4-1 and TRBJ2-3, with D possibly being TRBD1 (6 bases). This CDR3 has 18 residues. The V gene lost 1 base and the J gene lost 4 bases, with 21 bases spanning the gap. Germline lookup yields CDR1 MGHRA and CDR2 YSYEKL.

CDR3 sequence: CASSQAIPTGASGNTIYF. The CDR3 DNA follows: TGCGCCAGCAGCCAAGCGATCCCGACAGGCGCCTCTGGAAACACCATATATTTT. The gene calls are TRBV4-3 and TRBJ1-3; possibly TRBD1 for D (6 bases). With 1 base removed from V and 0 bases from J, the gap between germline ends came to 16 bases. This CDR3 comprises 18 residues. CDR1 and CDR2 from the germline V gene are LGHNA and YSLEER.

This sequence joins TRBV10-3 and TRBJ2-4; perhaps TRBD2 as D (6 bases). The CDR3 is made up of 18 amino acids. Germline CDR1 ENHRY, CDR2 SYGVKD. Between the trimmed V and J ends, which lost 0 bases and 0 bases, there was a span of 15 bases. The CDR3 protein is CAISESTRGVGAKNIQYF. As DNA, the CDR3 is TGTGCCATCAGTGAGTCGACTAGGGGTGTTGGAGCCAAAAACATTCAGTACTTC.

The chain recombines TRBV27 with TRBJ2-7; 10 bases fit TRBD1. Per germline, CDR1 MNHEY and CDR2 SMNVEV (reference sequence). The CDR3 extends over 16 amino acids. The V and J ends lost 5 bases and 0 bases, in that order; junction bases with no gene match: 7. The CDR3 region is CASSPGTGASSYEQYV. The DNA for the CDR3 is TGTGCCAGCAGTCCTGGGACAGGGGCCTCCTCCTACGAGCAGTACGTC.

The CDR3 nucleotides read TGTGCCAGCATGAATGAGGGAGGGGCCTACGAGCAGTACTTC. Residues: CASMNEGGAYEQYF. This chain joins TRBV6-5 and TRBJ2-7, with 7 bases lining up with TRBD2. The CDR3 consists of 14 residues. With V trimmed by 7 bases and J by 2 bases, 8 bases remained unmatched. CDR1 and CDR2 from the germline V gene are MNHEY and SVGAGI.

This clone was picked up many times. This chain joins TRBV18 and TRBJ2-7, with TRBD1 as a possible D gene (7 bases). Trimming took 4 bases from V and 7 from J, leaving 17 bases between them. The CDR3 consists of 14 residues. Germline V gives CDR1 KGHSH, CDR2 LQKENI. The CDR3: CASSRQGLSAEQYF. As DNA, the CDR3 is TGTGCCAGCTCACGACAGGGACTCAGTGCGGAGCAGTACTTC.

The chain has TRBV6-5 and TRBJ1-5; tentatively, D is TRBD1 (5 bases). V was shortened by 0 bases and J by 6 bases, with 9 bases between the two germline ends. This CDR3 region has 14 residues. The germline V gene encodes CDR1 MNHEY and CDR2 SVGAGI. Here the CDR3 reads CASSYSGGVQPQHF. The DNA for the CDR3 is TGTGCCAGCAGTTACTCGGGGGGGGTTCAGCCCCAGCATTTT.

The chain recombines TRBV19 with TRBJ2-1, with unresolved D. The germline CDR1 and CDR2 sequences are LNHDA and SQIVND (reference sequence). The ends were cut back, 5 bases at V and 6 bases at J, with 17 bases in the middle. The CDR3 contains 15 residues. The CDR3 is CASSQTPGLVNEQFF. DNA of the CDR3: TGTGCCAGTAGTCAGACCCCCGGGTTGGTCAATGAGCAGTTCTTC.